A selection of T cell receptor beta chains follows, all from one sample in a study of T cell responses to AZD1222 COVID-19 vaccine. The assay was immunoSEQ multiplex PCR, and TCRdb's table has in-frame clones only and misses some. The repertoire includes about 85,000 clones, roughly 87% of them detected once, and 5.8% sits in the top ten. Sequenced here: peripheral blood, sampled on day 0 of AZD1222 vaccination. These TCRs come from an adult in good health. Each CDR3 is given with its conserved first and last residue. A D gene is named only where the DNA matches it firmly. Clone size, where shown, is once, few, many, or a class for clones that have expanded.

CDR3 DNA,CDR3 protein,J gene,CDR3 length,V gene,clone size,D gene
TGTGCCAGCAGTCAACAAAGTGAGACCCAGTACTTC,CASSQQSETQYF,TRBJ2-5,12,TRBV12-3/TRBV12-4,.,.
TGTGCCAGCAGTACGAGGACAGGTGAAGCTTTCTTT,CASSTRTGEAFF,TRBJ1-1,12,TRBV6-5,.,TRBD1
TGTGCCAGCAGCTTGAAGGGCCCCACCGGGGAGCTGTTTTTT,CASSLKGPTGELFF,TRBJ2-2,14,TRBV5-6,.,.
TGCGCCAGCAGCTTGGTAGGAGGCAATGAGCAGTTCTTC,CASSLVGGNEQFF,TRBJ2-1,13,TRBV5-1,.,.
TGTGCCACCAGTGATGGGGTCGGGACTAGCGGGATCGAGGCCAAAAACATTCAGTACTTC,CATSDGVGTSGIEAKNIQYF,TRBJ2-4,20,TRBV24-1,.,TRBD2
TGTGCCAGCAGTCTCGGGACAGGGAGTAGTGGCACTGAAGCTTTCTTT,CASSLGTGSSGTEAFF,TRBJ1-1,16,TRBV28,.,TRBD1
TGCAGTGCTAGTTATCGAGGGACCGGGGAGCTGTTTTTT,CSASYRGTGELFF,TRBJ2-2,13,TRBV20-1,.,.
TGCAGTGCTAGTATTAGCGGGAGTCAAGATACGCAGTATTTT,CSASISGSQDTQYF,TRBJ2-3,14,TRBV20-1,once,TRBD2
TGTGCCAGCAGTTACGCCGGGACAGCTCGCTACGAGCAGTACTTC,CASSYAGTARYEQYF,TRBJ2-7,15,TRBV6-2/TRBV6-3,.,TRBD1
TGTGCCAGCAGCCAAGGGACAGGGGCCAGCTATGGCTACACCTTC,CASSQGTGASYGYTF,TRBJ1-2,15,TRBV3-1/TRBV3-2,.,TRBD1